This T cell receptor (beta chain) was sequenced for a study of blood T cells in healthy people across ages. General study points: Long-lived and aged donors differed, with more naive CD4+ cells and higher diversity in the long-lived. Not knowing donor CMV status may have confounded expanded clonotype changes.

Combining a sample-barcoded 5' primer with a J-beta primer mix, a second PCR ran for roughly 7 to 11 cycles. Paired-end reads containing CDR3 totaled no fewer than 3 million for each sample. TCRdb recomputed calls from the 5' RACE reads with MiXCR, one row per CDR3 protein. The sample shows hundreds of thousands of distinct CDR3 sequences, over 45% of them seen only once. This clonotype was seen more than once but under ten times. Its antigen is currently unknown. With 0 bases removed from V and 4 bases from J, the gap between germline ends came to 10 bases. This CDR3 region has 15 residues. The germline CDR1 and CDR2 sequences are SGHTA and FQGNSA. The sample, about 10 milliliters of peripheral blood, was drawn from each donor.

The sample comprised blood. The chain uses TRBV7-2 and TRBJ2-1; possibly TRBD1 or TRBD2 for D (5 bases each). The receptor comes from a man aged 25-45 years in good health. CDR3 nucleotides: TGTGCCAGCAGCTTAGCAGGGACGCAATACAATGAGCAGTTCTTC. It is translated as CASSLAGTQYNEQFF. The full variable domain, its missing parts supplied by reference TRBV7-2 and TRBJ2-1, is GAGVSQSPSNKVTEKGKDVELRCDPISGHTALYWYRQSLGQGLEFLIYFQGNSAPDKSGLPSDRFSAERTGGSVSTLTIQRTQQEDSAVYLCASSLAGTQYNEQFFGPGTRLTVL.